This T cell receptor (beta chain) was observed in a study of OX40 agonist ivuxolimab in advanced cancers. Study details: Six ivuxolimab dose levels, 0.01 to 10 mg/kg, were given intravenously every 2 weeks. Study-wide results and caveats: In the 0.1 to 3.0 mg/kg range, CD4+ and CD8+ blood T cells had expanded clonally by week 6.

The CDR3 length is 13 residues. Germline CDR1 and CDR2: GTSNPN and SVGIG (reference sequence). Losses at the gene ends were 6 bases for V and 3 bases for J; bases not matched to a gene: 4. Sequencing used immunoSEQ multiplex PCR; TCRdb keeps in-frame clones, though not all of them. The sample includes 90,000 to 150,000 clones, around 87% of them seen just once. This clone was observed a single time. What it recognizes is unknown. The chain joins TRBV30 to TRBJ2-7; 11 bases align to TRBD1. This TCR derives from an adult with an advanced solid tumor such as melanoma, head and neck, liver or kidney cancer. Sequencing used CD4+ or CD8+ T cells sorted from blood, obtained in a trial of the OX40 agonist ivuxolimab. CDR3 loop: CACPGQGDYEQYF. As DNA, the CDR3 is TGTGCCTGCCCGGGACAGGGGGACTACGAGCAGTACTTC.